These 22 T cell receptor beta chains were all obtained from the same sample, sequenced in a study of shared clonotypes between healthy human individuals. Libraries were prepared by immunoSEQ multiplex PCR; TCRdb keeps only in-frame clonotypes and omits some of them. The sample has hundreds of thousands of clones, over 65% seen once; the top ten hold 10% to 15%. Sample: PBMCs. These TCRs come from a middle-aged woman in good health. Some clones in this sample may be carry-over from other donors' samples.

The chain joins TRBV7-9 to TRBJ1-4, with 9 bases lining up with TRBD1. V lost 5 bases and J lost 8; bases outside the gene matches: 6. Germline V gene data show CDR1 as SEHNR and CDR2 as FQNEAQ (reference sequence). The CDR3 sequence is 14 residues long. CDR3 nucleotide sequence: TGTGCCAGCAGCCAACAGGGGGCAAGGGAAAAACTGTTTTTT. Translated, it gives CASSQQGAREKLFF.

V and J are TRBV27 and TRBJ2-1, with a possible D match to TRBD2 (5 bases). The germline V and J ends were trimmed by 7 bases and 9 bases, with 16 bases remaining between them. There are 13 residues in the CDR3. Germline V CDR1 and CDR2: MNHEY, SMNVEV (reference sequence). CDR3: CASTYVVGAEQFF. The CDR3 bases are TGTGCCAGCACCTATGTAGTGGGAGCTGAGCAGTTCTTC.

This chain links TRBV11-1 with TRBJ1-5; D is perhaps TRBD1 (6 bases). Per germline, CDR1 SGHAT and CDR2 FQDESV (reference sequence). Trimming took 5 bases from V and 6 from J, leaving 14 bases between them. There are 14 residues in the CDR3. The CDR3 region is CASSPNGGGQPQHF. The CDR3 nucleotides read TGTGCCAGCAGCCCTAATGGGGGCGGTCAGCCCCAGCATTTT.

The chain uses TRBV5-1 and TRBJ2-7; D perhaps matches TRBD2 (6 bases). The CDR3 runs 14 residues. V was trimmed by 0 bases and J by 4 bases, leaving 11 bases between them. Germline values: CDR1 SGHRS, CDR2 YFSETQ. CDR3 nucleotides: TGCGCCAGCAGCTTGGGGGACTTTGGTTACGAGCAGTACTTC. It translates to CASSLGDFGYEQYF.

The chain joins TRBV27 to TRBJ2-1; TRBD2 matches at 8 bases. The CDR3 loop spans 15 amino acids. V was clipped by 3 bases and J by 2 bases; unmatched bases: 3. Germline V gene lookup returns CDR1 MNHEY and CDR2 SMNVEV (reference sequence). CDR3 amino acids: CASSLTSETYNEQFF. The CDR3 DNA reads as TGTGCCAGCAGTTTGACTAGCGAGACCTACAATGAGCAGTTCTTC.

The J gene is TRBJ2-3, the V gene TRBV5-1; D may be TRBD2 (5 bases). Germline loops: CDR1 SGHRS, CDR2 YFSETQ. The germline V and J ends were trimmed by 2 bases and 3 bases, with 13 bases remaining between them. The CDR3 has 15 residues. The CDR3 DNA reads as TGCGCCAGCAGCTTCAGGAGGCCGGAGACAGATACGCAGTATTTT. Its protein product is CASSFRRPETDTQYF. Combining the CDR3 with reference TRBV5-1 and TRBJ2-3 gives the whole variable domain KAGVTQTPRYLIKTRGQQVTLSCSPISGHRSVSWYQQTPGQGLQFLFEYFSETQRNKGNFPGRFSGRQFSNSRSEMNVSTLELGDSALYLCASSFRRPETDTQYFGPGTRLTVL.

V is TRBV28 and J is TRBJ1-1, with D perhaps TRBD1 (5 bases). This CDR3 has 12 residues. Germline V CDR1 and CDR2: MDHEN, SYDVKM. V was pared by 5 bases and J by 5 bases, with 9 bases between. Here the CDR3 DNA reads TGTGCCAGCAGTAGGTACAGGACTGAAGCTTTCTTT. Protein: CASSRYRTEAFF.

V is TRBV30 and J is TRBJ1-5; 7 bases fit TRBD1. The trim removed 0 bases at V and 7 bases at J, leaving 6 bases unmatched. Germline V gene sequence: CDR1 GTSNPN, CDR2 SVGIG (reference sequence). There are 14 residues in the CDR3. CDR3 nucleotides: TGTGCCTGGAGTGTGACAGGGTCTTACCAGCCCCAGCATTTT. As protein: CAWSVTGSYQPQHF.

This clone has more than one count but fewer than ten. The V and J genes are TRBV7-7 and TRBJ2-5, with no clear D. Between the trimmed V and J ends, which lost 8 bases and 3 bases, there was a span of 4 bases. Per the germline V gene, CDR1 is SSHAT and CDR2 is FNYEAQ (reference sequence). CDR3 length equals 10 residues. The CDR3 region has the DNA TGTGCCAGCCCGGAAGAGACCCAGTACTTC. Its protein product is CASPEETQYF.

This clone has more than one count but fewer than ten. V usage is TRBV28 and J usage is TRBJ2-5; TRBD1 or TRBD2 may be the D gene (7 bases each). Germline CDR1 is MDHEN and CDR2 is SYDVKM. V lost 6 bases to trimming and J lost 4 bases, with 18 bases between them. The CDR3 is 15 residues long. CDR3 in DNA: TGTGCCAGCAGCCCCCACGGGGAGGGGGCAGAGACCCAGTACTTC. This sequence encodes CASSPHGEGAETQYF. Full variable domain (outside the CDR3, taken from reference TRBV28 and TRBJ2-5): DVKVTQSSRYLVKRTGEKVFLECVQDMDHENMFWYRQDPGLGLRLIYFSYDVKMKEKGDIPEGYSVSREKKERFSLILESASTNQTSMYLCASSPHGEGAETQYFGPGTRLLVL.

The gene calls are TRBV6-1 and TRBJ1-5, with D uncertain. In germline, CDR1 is MNHNS, CDR2 SASEGT. The CDR3 has 15 residues. Trimming cost V 10 bases and J 4 bases, with 20 bases left between them. The DNA for the CDR3 is TGTGCCACCTCGGGAGAGGGAGAACCTAATCAGCCCCAGCATTTT. Translated: CATSGEGEPNQPQHF.

In regard to this clone: This CDR3 is missing its conserved last phenylalanine or tryptophan, likely due to a read error. It is unclear where the CDR3 begins or ends on the DNA, so no DNA is shown, and the CDR3 is as TCRdb lists it. The rearrangement links TRBV6-1 to TRBJ1-2; TRBD1 reflects the table's D call only, with no check against the DNA. With termini counted, the CDR3 has 9 amino acids. The germline gives CDR1 MNHNS, CDR2 SASEGT. CDR3 amino acids: CASSEKGTD.

This clone was recorded a few times. The V and J genes are TRBV10-3 and TRBJ1-1; tentative D call: TRBD1 (5 bases). Germline CDR1 ENHRY, CDR2 SYGVKD. Trimming took 6 bases from V and 3 from J, leaving 11 bases between them. The CDR3 covers 13 residues. The CDR3 protein is CAIRGTLDTEAFF. As DNA, the CDR3 is TGTGCCATCAGGGGGACGTTAGACACTGAAGCTTTCTTT.

This chain links TRBV2 with TRBJ1-2; weak D call: TRBD1 (6 bases). The germline V gene has CDR1 SNHLY and CDR2 FYNNEI. The CDR3 has 14 residues. Between the trimmed V and J ends, which lost 7 bases and 1 base, there was a span of 13 bases. The chain's CDR3 is CASTRDKNNYGYTF. CDR3 DNA: TGTGCCAGCACCCGGGACAAGAATAACTATGGCTACACCTTC.

CDR3 residues: CASGSRDTQYF. CDR3 DNA: TGTGCCAGCGGTTCCCGGGATACGCAGTATTTT. This rearrangement joins TRBV2 to TRBJ2-3; D call uncertain. The CDR3 covers 11 residues. With 8 bases removed from V and 6 bases from J, the gap between germline ends came to 9 bases. Germline V gene lookup returns CDR1 SNHLY and CDR2 FYNNEI.

In its sample, this clone was seen once. The chain has TRBV5-1 and TRBJ2-3; D remains ambiguous. This CDR3 spans 14 amino acids. Germline V gene lookup returns CDR1 SGHRS and CDR2 YFSETQ. V shed 1 base and J shed 1 base, with 7 bases lying between them. The CDR3 bases are TGCGCCAGCAGCTTGCAGCACGGCACAGATACGCAGTATTTT. Protein: CASSLQHGTDTQYF.

For this clone: Possible read error: a much larger clone is one base away. The chain couples TRBV29-1 to TRBJ2-2; the D gene is possibly TRBD1 (5 bases). The CDR3 consists of 13 residues. Germline assignment: CDR1 SQVTM and CDR2 ANQGSEA. The DNA for the CDR3 is TGCAACGTTGTACAGGAGAACACCGGGGAGCTGTTTTTT. Its translation: CNVVQENTGELFF.

The chain combines TRBV5-8 with TRBJ1-6; 8 positions agree with TRBD1. With 0 bases clipped from V and 10 bases from J, the junction kept 6 bases outside the gene matches. From germline, CDR1 is SGHTS and CDR2 YDEGEE. The CDR3 has 15 amino acids. The CDR3 nucleotides read TGTGCCAGCAGCTTGGTGCAGGGGGCCTGGTCACCCCTCCACTTT. It specifies CASSLVQGAWSPLHF.

This clone appeared once. This chain links TRBV6-1 with TRBJ1-4; D is possibly TRBD1 (5 bases). The CDR3 spans 14 residues. Germline CDR1 and CDR2: MNHNS and SASEGT. Trimming stripped 4 bases from V and 7 bases from J, with 13 bases between. Here the CDR3 DNA reads TGTGCCAGCAGTGGTGGAGGGGAGGGTGAAAAACTGTTTTTT. Protein sequence: CASSGGGEGEKLFF.

As regards this clone: A far larger clone is off by one base, so a read error is likely. The identical CDR3 is also encoded by other nucleotide sequences in the sample. For the CDR3, the DNA is TGTGCCAGCAGCCCTAGACAGAAGGTTAACTACGGCTACACCTTC. Translation gives CASSPRQKVNYGYTF. V and J are TRBV7-9 and TRBJ1-2; D possibly corresponds to TRBD1 (5 bases). This CDR3 spans 15 amino acids. The germline V gene encodes CDR1 SEHNR and CDR2 FQNEAQ (reference sequence).

A remark on this clone: A read error may explain this, as a much larger clone is one base away. Distinct nucleotide sequences in the sample also encode this CDR3. The chain couples TRBV18 to TRBJ2-2; weak D call: TRBD2 (5 bases). V lost 0 bases, J lost 3 bases, and 5 bases lay in between. The CDR3 has 14 amino acids. CDR1 is KGHSH, CDR2 LQKENI, per germline. The CDR3 DNA reads as TGTGCCAGCTCACCACCGAGGGACACCGGGGAGCTGTTTTTT. It codes for CASSPPRDTGELFF.

The rearrangement uses TRBV9 and TRBJ1-2; TRBD1 is a possible D gene (5 bases). Trimming stripped 4 bases from V and 6 bases from J, with 13 bases between. This CDR3 is built from 13 residues. CDR1 SGDLS and CDR2 YYNGEE come from the germline V gene. This chain's CDR3 is CASSPLGGHGYTF. In DNA form, the CDR3 reads TGTGCCAGCAGCCCCCTGGGGGGTCATGGCTACACCTTC.